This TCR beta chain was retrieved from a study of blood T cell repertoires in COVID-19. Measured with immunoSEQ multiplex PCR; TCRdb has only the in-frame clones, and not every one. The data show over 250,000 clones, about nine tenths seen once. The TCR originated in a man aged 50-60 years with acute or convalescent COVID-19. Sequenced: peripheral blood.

The CDR3, as DNA: TGTGCCAGCAGCCCCCAAAATTTGAACACTGAAGCTTTCTTT. Translation gives CASSPQNLNTEAFF. The chain joins TRBV3-1 (or the pseudogene TRBV3-2) to TRBJ1-1; D is undetermined. This CDR3 has 14 amino acids. Germline-derived CDR1 and CDR2 are LGHDT and YNNKEL (reference sequence). Between the trimmed V and J ends, which lost 4 bases and 0 bases, there was a span of 9 bases.